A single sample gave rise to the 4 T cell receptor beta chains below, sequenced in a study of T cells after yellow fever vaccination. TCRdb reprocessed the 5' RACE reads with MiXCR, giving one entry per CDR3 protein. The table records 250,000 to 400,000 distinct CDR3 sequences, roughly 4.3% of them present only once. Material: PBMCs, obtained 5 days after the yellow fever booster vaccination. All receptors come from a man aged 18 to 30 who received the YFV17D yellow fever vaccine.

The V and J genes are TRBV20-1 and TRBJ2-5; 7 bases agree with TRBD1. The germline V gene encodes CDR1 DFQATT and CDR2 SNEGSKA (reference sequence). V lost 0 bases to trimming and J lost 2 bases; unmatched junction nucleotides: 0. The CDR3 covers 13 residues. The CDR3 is CSARDRGQETQYF. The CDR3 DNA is TGCAGTGCTAGAGACAGGGGGCAAGAGACCCAGTACTTC.

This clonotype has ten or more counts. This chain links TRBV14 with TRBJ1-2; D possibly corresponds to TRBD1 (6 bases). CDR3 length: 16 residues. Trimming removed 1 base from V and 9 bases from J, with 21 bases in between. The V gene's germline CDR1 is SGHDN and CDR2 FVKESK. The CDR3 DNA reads TGTGCCAGCAGCCAAGTAGGGTCCTCGGACAGAGGCCGCTACACCTTC. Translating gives CASSQVGSSDRGRYTF.

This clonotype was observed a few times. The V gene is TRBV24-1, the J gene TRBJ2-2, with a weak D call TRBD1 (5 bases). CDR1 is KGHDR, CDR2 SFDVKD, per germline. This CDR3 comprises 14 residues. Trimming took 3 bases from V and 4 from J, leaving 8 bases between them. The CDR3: CATSDQGSTGELFF. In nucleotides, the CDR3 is TGTGCCACCAGTGATCAGGGTAGCACCGGGGAGCTGTTTTTT.

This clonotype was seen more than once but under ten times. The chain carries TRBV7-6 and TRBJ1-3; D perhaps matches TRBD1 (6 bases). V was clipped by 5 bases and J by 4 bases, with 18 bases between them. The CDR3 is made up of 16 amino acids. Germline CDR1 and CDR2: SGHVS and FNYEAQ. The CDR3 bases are TGTGCCAGCAGCCTGAATATGGGGGCAGGAGGAAACACCATATATTTT. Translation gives CASSLNMGAGGNTIYF.